This passage covers 18 T cell receptor beta chains from one sample sequenced in a study of brain T cells in children with intractable seizures. Time point given: blood from clinic visit 5 months post-surgery; TSC patient then seizure free. Sequencing was performed with immunoSEQ multiplex PCR; in TCRdb, only in-frame clones are kept and a portion is missing. In the table there are hundreds of thousands of clones, roughly 92% of which are singletons. The material sequenced was peripheral blood, taken roughly 5 months after surgery. The receptors were sampled from a boy in the first two years of life with tuberous sclerosis and intractable seizures.

V is TRBV7-9 and J is TRBJ1-2; D call uncertain. The germline V gene has CDR1 SEHNR and CDR2 FQNEAQ (reference sequence). With 5 bases removed from V and 9 bases from J, the gap between germline ends came to 16 bases. The CDR3 runs 13 residues. CDR3 DNA: TGTGCCAGCAGCCTTGGGGTCGACGGTCGCTACACCTTC. This gives the protein CASSLGVDGRYTF. Based on the CDR3 plus reference TRBV7-9 and TRBJ1-2, the full variable domain is DTGVSQNPRHKITKRGQNVTFRCDPISEHNRLYWYRQTLGQGPEFLTYFQNEAQLEKSRLLSDRFSAERPKGSFSTLEIQRTEQGDSAMYLCASSLGVDGRYTFGSGTRLTVV.

V usage is TRBV27 and J usage is TRBJ1-1; TRBD1 is a possible D gene (5 bases). Trimming removed 7 bases from V and 2 bases from J, with 17 bases in between. Germline CDR1 reads MNHEY; CDR2 reads SMNVEV (reference sequence). The CDR3 loop spans 15 amino acids. The CDR3 region has the DNA TGTGCCAGCATTAAAGGCGGGACCCATAACACTGAAGCTTTCTTT. Translated, it gives CASIKGGTHNTEAFF.

This clone was counted a single time. The chain joins TRBV19 to TRBJ1-2; 7 bases agree with TRBD1. J was trimmed by 0 bases and V by 4 bases; bases with no gene match: 5. Germline V lookup: CDR1 LNHDA, CDR2 SQIVND (reference sequence). The CDR3 sequence is 15 residues long. CDR3 DNA sequence: TGTGCCAGTAGTACCTCCGGGACAGCTAACTATGGCTACACCTTC. Protein: CASSTSGTANYGYTF.

The chain is built from TRBV13 and TRBJ2-7, with 7 bases that match TRBD1. Germline V gene lookup returns CDR1 PRHDT and CDR2 FYEKMQ (reference sequence). The CDR3 totals 15 residues. V gave up 1 base and J gave up 1 base; unmatched junction bases: 4. CDR3 amino acids: CASSLAADRSYEQYF. As DNA, the CDR3 is TGTGCCAGCAGCTTAGCCGCGGACAGGTCCTACGAGCAGTACTTC.

This chain connects TRBV7-9 to TRBJ2-3; 9 nucleotides align to TRBD2. Germline V gives CDR1 SEHNR, CDR2 FQNEAQ (reference sequence). The CDR3 is made up of 15 amino acids. With V trimmed by 2 bases and J by 2 bases, 2 bases remained unmatched. Here the CDR3 reads CASSLLAGTTDTQYF. In DNA form, the CDR3 reads TGTGCCAGCAGCTTACTAGCGGGAACCACAGATACGCAGTATTTT.

This clone came up once. The chain uses TRBV6-5 and TRBJ2-7; the D is unclear. This CDR3 spans 12 amino acids. Germline CDR1 MNHEY, CDR2 SVGAGI. V was clipped by 2 bases and J by 5 bases, with 7 bases between them. The CDR3 sequence: CASSYRSDEQYF. Written as DNA, the CDR3 is TGTGCCAGCAGTTACAGGAGCGACGAGCAGTACTTC.

V is TRBV30 and J is TRBJ1-6; 9 positions match TRBD1. The CDR3 consists of 15 residues. Germline CDR1 and CDR2: GTSNPN and SVGIG (reference sequence). J was trimmed by 8 bases and V by 4 bases; bases with no gene match: 9. DNA for the CDR3: TGTGCCTGGACACCGGGACAGGGAAACTATTCACCCCTCCACTTT. Protein product: CAWTPGQGNYSPLHF.

The rearrangement links TRBV21-1 to TRBJ1-2; the DNA was not compared with TRBD1, the D call given in the table. TRBV21-1 is a pseudogene segment. The CDR3 is 16 residues long. This chain's CDR3 is CASSKFCQGQGYGYTF. The CDR3 DNA reads as TGTGCCAGCAGCAAATTTTGTCAGGGGCAGGGCTATGGCTACACCTTC.

The chain uses TRBV30 and TRBJ2-3; 8 bases map to TRBD2. The CDR3 length is 13 residues. CDR1 is GTSNPN, CDR2 SVGIG, per germline (reference sequence). Unmatched junction bases numbered 8, after V lost 8 bases and J lost 4 bases. The CDR3 DNA is TGTGCCGGCGGGGCCGGGGGGGCAGATACGCAGTATTTT. It yields the protein CAGGAGGADTQYF.

The chain joins TRBV24-1 to TRBJ2-6, with 7 bases that match TRBD2. The CDR3 has 17 amino acids. CDR1 KGHDR and CDR2 SFDVKD come from the germline V gene. Germline trimming cut 2 bases from V and 0 bases from J; bases unmatched to any gene: 3. This chain's CDR3 is CATSDYAGDSGANVLTF. DNA for the CDR3: TGTGCCACCAGTGATTATGCGGGAGACTCTGGGGCCAACGTCCTGACTTTC.

The chain has TRBV5-1 and TRBJ2-3; D uncertain. The ends were cut back, 0 bases at V and 0 bases at J, with 14 bases in the middle. CDR1 SGHRS and CDR2 YFSETQ come from the germline V gene. The CDR3 runs to 17 residues. CDR3 in DNA: TGCGCCAGCAGCTTGGTAGGAAACGCAGAGAGCACAGATACGCAGTATTTT. Amino acid sequence: CASSLVGNAESTDTQYF. The full variable domain, completed using reference TRBV5-1 and TRBJ2-3, is KAGVTQTPRYLIKTRGQQVTLSCSPISGHRSVSWYQQTPGQGLQFLFEYFSETQRNKGNFPGRFSGRQFSNSRSEMNVSTLELGDSALYLCASSLVGNAESTDTQYFGPGTRLTVL.

This clone was found once. This chain joins TRBV20-1 and TRBJ1-2; D call uncertain. The V gene lost 4 bases and the J gene lost 10 bases, with 10 bases spanning the gap. This CDR3 has 10 residues. Germline CDR1 DFQATT, CDR2 SNEGSKA (reference sequence). The CDR3 DNA reads as TGCAGTGCTATGCAGCCCTCCTACACCTTC. Protein: CSAMQPSYTF.

This clone was observed a single time. Here the CDR3 reads CASSLEEGVYGYTF. The CDR3 coding sequence is TGTGCCAGCAGCTTAGAGGAGGGTGTCTATGGCTACACCTTC. The gene calls are TRBV7-9 and TRBJ1-2; D unresolved. Germline V CDR1 and CDR2: SEHNR, FQNEAQ (reference sequence). CDR3 length: 14 residues. The V gene lost 1 base and the J gene lost 4 bases, with 10 bases spanning the gap.

CDR3: CASSEQGAINNSPLHF. The DNA for the CDR3 is TGCGCCAGCAGTGAGCAGGGGGCGATCAATAATTCACCCCTCCACTTT. V is TRBV10-2 and J is TRBJ1-6, with 8 bases matching TRBD1. V lost 2 bases to trimming and J lost 5 bases; unmatched junction nucleotides: 5. Per germline, CDR1 WSHSY and CDR2 SAAADI. CDR3 length: 16 amino acids.

V gene TRBV6-5 combines with J gene TRBJ1-1; D not resolved. Germline values: CDR1 MNHEY, CDR2 SVGAGI. The CDR3 has 12 residues. With 9 bases removed from V and 8 bases from J, the gap between germline ends came to 16 bases. In DNA, the CDR3 is TGTGCCAGTTCCGTGGGAGTGGGAGAAGCTTTCTTT. Translated: CASSVGVGEAFF.

The chain carries TRBV10-3 and TRBJ1-1; a possible D gene is TRBD1 (5 bases). This CDR3 comprises 16 residues. Trimming pared 0 bases from V and 6 bases from J, leaving 17 bases between. Germline CDR1 reads ENHRY; CDR2 reads SYGVKD. The CDR3 sequence is CAISESSSGVRSEAFF. The CDR3 region has the DNA TGTGCCATCAGTGAGTCGTCATCGGGGGTAAGGTCTGAAGCTTTCTTT.

This chain joins TRBV5-1 and TRBJ1-2; perhaps TRBD1 as D (5 bases). V lost 0 bases and J lost 7, with 13 bases in between. The CDR3 spans 14 residues. Germline loops: CDR1 SGHRS, CDR2 YFSETQ. CDR3 sequence reads: CASSLVAGQGGYTF. Here the CDR3 DNA reads TGCGCCAGCAGCTTGGTTGCGGGGCAGGGTGGCTACACCTTC.

J is TRBJ2-3 and V is TRBV6-5; 7 bases match TRBD1. The trim removed 6 bases at V and 4 bases at J, leaving 7 bases unmatched. From germline, CDR1 is MNHEY and CDR2 SVGAGI. This CDR3 is 14 amino acids long. The CDR3 sequence: CASSVDRWADTQYF. Written as DNA, the CDR3 is TGTGCCAGCAGCGTGGACAGGTGGGCAGATACGCAGTATTTT.